These 4 T cell receptor beta chains share one sample of origin, sequenced in a study of OX40 agonist ivuxolimab in advanced cancers. Profiled with immunoSEQ multiplex PCR; TCRdb holds only in-frame clones, not every one. The sample holds 30,000 to 35,000 clones; around nine tenths are singletons and the top ten take roughly 40%. The sequencing used CD4+ or CD8+ T cells sorted from blood, collected in a trial of the OX40 agonist ivuxolimab. Source of these receptors: an adult with an advanced solid tumor such as melanoma, head and neck, liver or kidney cancer.

This clone was recorded only once. This chain joins TRBV27 and TRBJ2-2; D uncertain. This CDR3 spans 12 amino acids. Trimming took off 8 bases at V and 6 bases at J, with 10 bases between the two ends. Germline V gene lookup returns CDR1 MNHEY and CDR2 SMNVEV (reference sequence). The CDR3 nucleotides read TGTGCCAGCCTCCTTGTTCCCGGGGAGCTGTTTTTT. Protein: CASLLVPGELFF.

This chain connects TRBV5-1 to TRBJ1-1, with D hard to call. The CDR3 has 14 residues. Germline V gene lookup returns CDR1 SGHRS and CDR2 YFSETQ. Between the trimmed V and J ends, which lost 5 bases and 2 bases, there was a span of 13 bases. CDR3 protein: CASRPASGNTEAFF. CDR3 DNA sequence: TGCGCCAGCAGACCCGCTTCGGGTAACACTGAAGCTTTCTTT. Together with reference TRBV5-1 and TRBJ1-1, the CDR3 gives the full variable domain: KAGVTQTPRYLIKTRGQQVTLSCSPISGHRSVSWYQQTPGQGLQFLFEYFSETQRNKGNFPGRFSGRQFSNSRSEMNVSTLELGDSALYLCASRPASGNTEAFFGQGTRLTVV.

This clone was recorded only once. CDR3 protein: CASSVGYVNTEAFF. The CDR3 DNA sequence: TGTGCCAGCAGCGTAGGGTACGTGAACACTGAAGCTTTCTTT. This sequence joins TRBV9 and TRBJ1-1; D unclear. Looked up from germline, CDR1 is SGDLS and CDR2 is YYNGEE. The CDR3 length is 14 residues. V lost 0 bases to trimming and J lost 0 bases, with 6 bases between them.

The chain is built from TRBV6-1 and TRBJ2-2; D gene ambiguous. In germline, CDR1 is MNHNS, CDR2 SASEGT. Trimming took off 4 bases at V and 6 bases at J, with 9 bases between the two ends. The CDR3 contains 13 residues. The CDR3 sequence: CASSGYDSGELFF. CDR3 sequence (DNA): TGTGCCAGCAGTGGATACGATTCCGGGGAGCTGTTTTTT.